This is a list of T cell receptor beta chains from one sample in a study of blood T cell repertoires in COVID-19. The data were produced by immunoSEQ multiplex PCR, yet TCRdb's version contains in-frame clones alone and is incomplete. The sample has 70,000 to 95,000 clones, approximately 86% seen once. The sample consisted of peripheral blood. Source of these receptors: a man in his 70s with acute or convalescent COVID-19. Both conserved end residues are part of each CDR3. The D gene is left open where the match is weak. Clone size is shown for a subset of rows, as once, few, many or a class of expanded clone.

TRBD1 | TRBJ2-6 | TRBV6-2/TRBV6-3 | - | CASSYSPSQGNSGANVLTF | TGTGCCAGCAGTTACTCGCCGTCACAGGGGAACTCTGGGGCCAACGTCCTGACTTTC
- | TRBJ2-1 | TRBV10-3 | once | CAISILAYNEQFF | TGTGCCATCAGTATACTAGCTTACAATGAGCAGTTCTTC
- | TRBJ1-1 | TRBV19 | once | CATGRNTEAFF | TGTGCCACCGGGAGGAACACTGAAGCTTTCTTT
- | TRBJ1-6 | TRBV6-5 | - | CASSMQIINSPLHF | TGTGCCAGCAGTATGCAGATTATAAATTCACCCCTCCACTTT
TRBD1 | TRBJ1-6 | TRBV7-2 | - | CASSQGQLRISPLHF | TGTGCCAGCAGCCAGGGACAGTTGAGGATTTCACCCCTCCACTTT
TRBD2 | TRBJ2-2 | TRBV4-3 | - | CASSQNSGGNTGELFF | TGCGCCAGCAGCCAGAATAGCGGGGGGAACACCGGGGAGCTGTTTTTT
- | TRBJ2-1 | TRBV7-7 | - | CASSRNRFTYNEQFF | TGTGCTAGCAGCCGGAACAGGTTTACCTACAATGAGCAGTTCTTC
- | TRBJ2-5 | TRBV6-5 | - | CASSRGMETQYF | TGTGCCAGCAGTAGGGGTATGGAGACCCAGTACTTC
- | TRBJ2-7 | TRBV5-1 | - | CASSKAGPSYEQYF | TGCGCCAGCAGCAAGGCGGGGCCCTCCTACGAGCAGTACTTC
- | TRBJ1-5 | TRBV18 | - | CASSPRSEEGGPQHF | TGTGCCAGCTCACCTCGCTCGGAGGAAGGAGGGCCCCAGCATTTT
TRBD2 | TRBJ2-1 | TRBV28 | - | CASSQINSGIGDEQFF | TGTGCCAGCAGCCAAATAAATAGCGGGATCGGTGATGAGCAGTTCTTC
TRBD1 | TRBJ2-3 | TRBV28 | - | CASSLGTGSTDTQYF | TGTGCCAGCAGTTTAGGGACAGGCAGTACAGATACGCAGTATTTT
TRBD1 | TRBJ1-1 | TRBV2 | - | CASRGNRGRRTEAFF | TGTGCCAGCAGGGGTAACAGGGGGCGCCGGACTGAAGCTTTCTTT
- | TRBJ2-3 | TRBV7-2 | - | CASSLARGTDTQYF | TGTGCCAGCAGCTTAGCGCGGGGCACAGATACGCAGTATTTT
- | TRBJ2-5 | TRBV18 | - | CASSGRQGTETQYF | TGTGCCAGCTCCGGGAGACAGGGTACCGAGACCCAGTACTTC
TRBD2 | TRBJ2-1 | TRBV15 | - | CATGRGGVFNEQFF | TGTGCCACGGGACGTGGGGGGGTCTTCAATGAGCAGTTCTTC
TRBD1 | TRBJ2-5 | TRBV14 | once | CASSQDPGGFGTQYF | TGTGCCAGCAGCCAAGACCCAGGGGGCTTTGGGACCCAGTACTTC
- | TRBJ2-3 | TRBV4-1 | - | CASSQVTGGSTDTQYF | TGCGCCAGCAGCCAAGTTACGGGTGGGAGCACAGATACGCAGTATTTT
- | TRBJ1-2 | TRBV6-6 | - | CASSYRSLQGEDGYTF | TGTGCCAGCAGTTACCGAAGTTTACAGGGAGAGGATGGCTACACCTTC
TRBD2 | TRBJ2-2 | TRBV7-3 | once | CASSSRLAGERELFF | TGTGCCAGCAGCTCAAGACTAGCGGGGGAGCGGGAGCTGTTTTTT
- | TRBJ1-5 | TRBV6-5 | once | CASRTKTGSQPQHF | TGTGCCAGCAGAACTAAGACGGGGAGTCAGCCCCAGCATTTT
- | TRBJ1-5 | TRBV19 | few | CASSIDFGAYSNQPQHF | TGTGCCAGTAGTATAGATTTTGGAGCTTATAGCAATCAGCCCCAGCATTTT
- | TRBJ2-1 | TRBV7-2 | - | CASSRRSYNEQFF | TGTGCCAGTTCCCGGCGGTCCTACAATGAGCAGTTCTTC
- | TRBJ1-2 | TRBV7-2 | - | CASSLMLSGHGYTF | TGTGCCAGCAGCTTAATGTTGAGTGGGCATGGCTACACCTTC
TRBD1 | TRBJ1-1 | TRBV4-1 | few | CASSHTDRDTEAFF | TGCGCCAGCAGCCATACGGACAGGGACACTGAAGCTTTCTTT